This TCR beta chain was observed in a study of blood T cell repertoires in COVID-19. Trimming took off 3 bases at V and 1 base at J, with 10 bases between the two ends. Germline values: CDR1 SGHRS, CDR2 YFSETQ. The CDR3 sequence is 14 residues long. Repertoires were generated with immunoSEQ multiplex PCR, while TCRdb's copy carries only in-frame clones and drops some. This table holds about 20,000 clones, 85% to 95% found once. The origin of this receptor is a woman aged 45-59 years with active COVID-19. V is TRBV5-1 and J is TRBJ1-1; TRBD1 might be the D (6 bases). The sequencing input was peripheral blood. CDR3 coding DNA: TGCGCCAGCAGCTCAGGACAGCCGAACACTGAAGCTTTCTTT. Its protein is CASSSGQPNTEAFF.